This TCR beta chain was documented in a study of shared clonotypes between healthy human individuals. Each sorted subset replicate got 200 ng genomic DNA, roughly 33,000 genomes. Sequencing used immunoSEQ multiplex PCR; TCRdb keeps in-frame clones, though not all of them. Among fewer than 3 million clones listed, about 90% were seen once. V was trimmed by 7 bases and J by 11 bases, leaving 15 bases between them. CDR3 length equals 11 residues. Germline V gives CDR1 SGHDT, CDR2 YYEEEE. Sequencing was carried out using naive CD4+ T cells from PBMCs. As to subset: CD45RA+ positively selected. The J gene is TRBJ1-1, the V gene TRBV5-6; maybe TRBD1 (6 bases). This TCR was sampled from a man aged 18 to 35 in good health. Some clones in this sample may be carry-over from other donors' samples. CDR3 DNA: TGTGCCAGCGGCATCAGGGGTTTGGCTTTCTTT. Amino acids: CASGIRGLAFF. The variable domain in full, completed from reference TRBV5-6 and TRBJ1-1, reads DAGVTQSPTHLIKTRGQQVTLRCSPKSGHDTVSWYQQALGQGPQFIFQYYEEEERQRGNFPDRFSGHQFPNYSSELNVNALLLGDSALYLCASGIRGLAFFGQGTRLTVV.